The 3 T cell receptor beta chains reported below all come from one sample, sequenced in a study of blood T cell repertoires in COVID-19. Data came from immunoSEQ multiplex PCR; TCRdb stores just in-frame clones and leaves some out. The top ten hold roughly 2.5% of the sample, which has some 69,000 clones, over 80% seen once. The material sequenced was peripheral blood. The receptors derive from a man at least 80 years old with active or convalescent COVID-19.

This clone was observed a few times. CDR3 in amino acids: CASSLARLGFSPLHF. The CDR3 bases are TGTGCCAGCAGCTTAGCTAGGCTTGGGTTTTCACCCCTCCACTTT. The chain recombines TRBV11-2 with TRBJ1-6; D gene uncertain. The germline V gene encodes CDR1 SGHAT and CDR2 FQNNGV. V lost 1 base to trimming and J lost 9 bases, with 13 bases between them. The CDR3 runs 15 residues.

The chain employs TRBV11-3 and TRBJ2-5; maybe TRBD1 (6 bases). The CDR3 sequence is 15 residues long. The V gene's germline CDR1 is SGHNT and CDR2 YENEEA. V gave up 0 bases and J gave up 1 base, with 9 bases separating them. CDR3 residues: CASSLDRTVQETQYF. DNA of the CDR3: TGTGCCAGCAGCTTAGATCGGACAGTCCAAGAGACCCAGTACTTC.

This clone has only a few counts. This chain links TRBV5-1 with TRBJ2-1; 9 bases match TRBD2. After removal of 0 bases from V and 8 bases from J, the junction contained 3 bases not matched to a gene. The CDR3 length is 14 residues. CDR1 SGHRS and CDR2 YFSETQ come from the germline V gene. CDR3 coding DNA: TGCGCCAGCAGCTTGGCTCGGACTAGCGATGAGCAGTTCTTC. Translating it yields CASSLARTSDEQFF.